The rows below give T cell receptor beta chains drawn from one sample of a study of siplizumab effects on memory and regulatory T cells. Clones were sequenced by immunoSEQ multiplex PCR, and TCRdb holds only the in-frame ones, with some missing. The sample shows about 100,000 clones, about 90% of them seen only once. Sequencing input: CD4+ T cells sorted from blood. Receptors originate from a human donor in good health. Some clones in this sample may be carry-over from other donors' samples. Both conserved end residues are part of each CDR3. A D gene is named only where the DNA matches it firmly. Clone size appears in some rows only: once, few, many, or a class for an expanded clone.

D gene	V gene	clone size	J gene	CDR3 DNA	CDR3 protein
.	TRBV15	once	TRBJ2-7	TGTGCCACCAGCAGAGAGGGAAGGGTGGGTGAGCAGTACTTC	CATSREGRVGEQYF
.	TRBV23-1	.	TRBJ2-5	TGCGCCAGCAGTCAATTAAAATCCCCTTGGCAGCAAGAGACCCAGTACTTC	CASSQLKSPWQQETQYF
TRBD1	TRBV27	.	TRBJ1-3	TGTGCCAGCAGTATAAAATGGACAGGGGGAAACACCATATATTTT	CASSIKWTGGNTIYF
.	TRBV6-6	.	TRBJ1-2	TGTGCCAGCAGTTTCGACAGGAACTATGGCTACACCTTC	CASSFDRNYGYTF
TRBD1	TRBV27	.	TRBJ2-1	TGTGCCAGCAGCCGAAACCTCCAGGGGGTTACCTACAATGAGCAGTTCTTC	CASSRNLQGVTYNEQFF
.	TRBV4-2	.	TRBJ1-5	TGTGCCAGTGGGAGCCCAATGGGGGCGAGCAATCAGCCCCAGCATTTT	CASGSPMGASNQPQHF
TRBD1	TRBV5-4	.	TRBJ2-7	TGTGCCAGCCAGACCGGACAGGGCTTGTTCTACGAGCAGTACTTC	CASQTGQGLFYEQYF
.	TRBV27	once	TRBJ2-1	TGTGCCAGCAGTTCGCCGGGACTCCCGTCCCACAATGAGCAGTTCTTC	CASSSPGLPSHNEQFF
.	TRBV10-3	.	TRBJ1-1	TGTGCCATCAGCCGGGAGAAAAACACTGAAGCTTTCTTT	CAISREKNTEAFF
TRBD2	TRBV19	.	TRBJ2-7	TGTGCCAGTAGTATTAGCGGGAAGGTACTCGAGCAGTACTTC	CASSISGKVLEQYF
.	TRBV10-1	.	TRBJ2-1	TGCGCCAGCAGTGCGAGAGGGTCGAGCTACAATGAGCAGTTCTTC	CASSARGSSYNEQFF
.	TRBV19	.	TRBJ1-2	TGTGCCAGTAGTACCACGGGACGGATCTATGGCTACACCTTC	CASSTTGRIYGYTF
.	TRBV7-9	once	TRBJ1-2	TGTGCCAGCACCGAAGACTGGGTAGCCTATGGCTACACCTTC	CASTEDWVAYGYTF
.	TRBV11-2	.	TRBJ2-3	TGTGCCAGCAGCTTAGGACGGACAAGCACAGATACGCAGTATTTT	CASSLGRTSTDTQYF
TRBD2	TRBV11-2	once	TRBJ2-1	TGTGCCAGCAGCTACCCGGGGGGGAACGGTGAGCAGTTCTTC	CASSYPGGNGEQFF
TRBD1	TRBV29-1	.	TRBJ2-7	TGCAGCGTTGCAGGGGGGACAACAGGGGGGCTGTACGAGCAGTACTTC	CSVAGGTTGGLYEQYF
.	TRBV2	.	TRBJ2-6	TGTGCCAGCAGACAAGACTCCAACGTCCTGACTTTC	CASRQDSNVLTF
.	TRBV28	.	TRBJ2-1	TGTGCCAGCAGTTACGGCCTGCAGATCCATGAGCAGTTCTTC	CASSYGLQIHEQFF
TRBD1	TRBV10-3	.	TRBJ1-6	TGTGCCATCAGCGGGACAGGGAACTCACCCCTCCACTTT	CAISGTGNSPLHF
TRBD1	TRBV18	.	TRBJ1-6	TGTGCCAGCTCACGCAGGGGGCCCCCAAATTCACCCCTCCACTTT	CASSRRGPPNSPLHF
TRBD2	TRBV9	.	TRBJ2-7	TGTGCCAGCAGCGTAGCTGGGGCTAGCGGAACCTACGAGCAGTACTTC	CASSVAGASGTYEQYF
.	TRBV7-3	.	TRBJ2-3	TGTGCCAGCAGCTTACTCGGGGCTTCCCCAGATACGCAGTATTTT	CASSLLGASPDTQYF
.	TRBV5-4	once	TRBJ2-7	TGTGCCAGCAGCTTGGCAGGAGGGAGACACTACGAGCAGTACTTC	CASSLAGGRHYEQYF
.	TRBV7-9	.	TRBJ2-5	TGTGCCAGCAGCTCGACAGTTGGGTTGGAGACCCAGTACTTC	CASSSTVGLETQYF
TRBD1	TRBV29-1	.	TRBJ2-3	TGCAGCGCCCGACAGGGAGGCACAGATACGCAGTATTTT	CSARQGGTDTQYF
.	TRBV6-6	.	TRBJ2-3	TGTGCCAGCAGTTTGGTAGGGGATAGAGGAGATACGCAGTATTTT	CASSLVGDRGDTQYF
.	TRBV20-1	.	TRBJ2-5	TGCAGTGAGGGGTACCAAGAGACCCAGTACTTC	CSEGYQETQYF
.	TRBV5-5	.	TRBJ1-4	TGTGCCAGCAGCCGGGCCGATAATGAAAAACTGTTTTTT	CASSRADNEKLFF
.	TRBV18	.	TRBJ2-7	TGTGCCAGCTCACCAGGCTACGAGCAGTACTTC	CASSPGYEQYF
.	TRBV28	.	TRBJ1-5	TGTGCCAGCAGGCTCGGACGCTTTCCCCCCCAGCATTTT	CASRLGRFPPQHF
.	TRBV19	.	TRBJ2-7	TGTGCCAGTAGTATAAGGCCAGGCTACGAGCAGTACTTC	CASSIRPGYEQYF
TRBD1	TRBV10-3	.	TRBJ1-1	TGTGCCATCAGTGACACAGGGGGCGCAGGGAACACTGAAGCTTTCTTT	CAISDTGGAGNTEAFF
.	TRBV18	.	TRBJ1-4	TGTGCCAGCTCACCAGGGAATAATGAAAAACTGTTTTTT	CASSPGNNEKLFF
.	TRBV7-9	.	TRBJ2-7	TGTGCCAGCAGCTTAGGGGGGGTTGCCGGCGTGCAGTACTTC	CASSLGGVAGVQYF
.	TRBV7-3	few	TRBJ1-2	TGTGCCAGCAGCTCCTCGGGGGGTTCTGGCTACACCTTC	CASSSSGGSGYTF
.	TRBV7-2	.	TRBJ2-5	TGTGCCAGCAGCTTAGCGGGGGAGACCCAGTACTTC	CASSLAGETQYF
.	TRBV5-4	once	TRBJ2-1	TGTGCCAGCAGCCCAAGCACGGCCTCAAAGATCAATGAGCAGTTCTTC	CASSPSTASKINEQFF
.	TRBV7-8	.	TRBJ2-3	TGTGCCAGCAGCTCGTCGGGGCTACCAGATACGCAGTATTTT	CASSSSGLPDTQYF
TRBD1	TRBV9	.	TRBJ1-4	TGTGCCAGCAGCAGGCGACAGGGAGACGCTGAAAAACTGTTTTTT	CASSRRQGDAEKLFF
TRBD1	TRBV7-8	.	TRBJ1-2	TGTGCCAGCAGCCACCCCGGGACAGGGCACAACTATGGCTACACCTTC	CASSHPGTGHNYGYTF
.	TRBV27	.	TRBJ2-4	TGTGCCAGCAGTTTACCCCTGAGTGGCATTCAGTACTTC	CASSLPLSGIQYF
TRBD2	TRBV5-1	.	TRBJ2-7	TGCGCCAGCAGCGGGCGGACTAGTCGCTACGAGCAGTACTTC	CASSGRTSRYEQYF
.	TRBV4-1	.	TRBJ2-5	TGCGCCAGCAGCAGGGACGGGTACCAAGAGACCCAGTACTTC	CASSRDGYQETQYF
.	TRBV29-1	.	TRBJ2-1	TGCAGCGGGGTGGGGGACGGAGGCTTTTCCGCCTTCTTC	CSGVGDGGFSAFF
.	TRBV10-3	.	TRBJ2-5	TGTGCCATCAGCGAAGGCGGGATCGGAGAGACCCAGTACTTC	CAISEGGIGETQYF
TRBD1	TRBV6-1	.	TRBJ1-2	TGTGCCAGCAGTGAAGATAGGAACAGGGGGCCTTTCTATGGCTACACCTTC	CASSEDRNRGPFYGYTF
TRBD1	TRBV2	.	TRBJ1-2	TGTGCCAGCAGCCTCCGTTGGGACAGAGGCGGCTACACCTTC	CASSLRWDRGGYTF
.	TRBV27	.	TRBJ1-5	TGTGCCAGCAGTTTAAAGGGATATCAGCCCCAGCATTTT	CASSLKGYQPQHF
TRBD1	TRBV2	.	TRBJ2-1	TGTGCCAGCAGCTTGACCGGGACAGTCAACAATGAGCAGTTCTTC	CASSLTGTVNNEQFF
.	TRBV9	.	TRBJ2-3	TGTGCCAGCAGCGTAGCGGCTAGAGGGTCCACAGATACGCAGTATTTT	CASSVAARGSTDTQYF